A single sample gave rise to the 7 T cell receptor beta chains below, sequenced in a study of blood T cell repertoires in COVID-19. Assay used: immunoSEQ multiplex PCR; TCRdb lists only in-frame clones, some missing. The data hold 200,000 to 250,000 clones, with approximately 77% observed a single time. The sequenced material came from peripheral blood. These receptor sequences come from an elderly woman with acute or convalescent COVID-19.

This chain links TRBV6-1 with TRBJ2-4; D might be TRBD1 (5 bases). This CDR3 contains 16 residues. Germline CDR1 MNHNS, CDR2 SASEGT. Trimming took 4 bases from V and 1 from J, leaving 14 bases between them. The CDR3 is CASSVVGARAKNIQYF. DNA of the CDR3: TGTGCCAGCAGTGTAGTAGGGGCGCGGGCCAAAAACATTCAGTACTTC.

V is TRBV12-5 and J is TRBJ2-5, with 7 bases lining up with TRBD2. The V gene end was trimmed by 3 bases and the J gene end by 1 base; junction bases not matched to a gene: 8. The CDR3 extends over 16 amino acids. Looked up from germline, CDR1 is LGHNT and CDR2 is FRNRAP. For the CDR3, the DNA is TGTGCTAGTGGTTTATCTGGGGGGGTCGTCCAAGAGACCCAGTACTTC. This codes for CASGLSGGVVQETQYF.

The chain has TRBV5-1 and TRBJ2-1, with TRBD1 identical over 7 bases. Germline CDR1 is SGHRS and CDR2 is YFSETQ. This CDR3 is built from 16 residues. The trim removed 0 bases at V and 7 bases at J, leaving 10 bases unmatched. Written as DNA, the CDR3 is TGCGCCAGCAGCTTGGAAAACAGGGGAATAGGGAATGAGCAGTTCTTC. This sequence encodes CASSLENRGIGNEQFF.

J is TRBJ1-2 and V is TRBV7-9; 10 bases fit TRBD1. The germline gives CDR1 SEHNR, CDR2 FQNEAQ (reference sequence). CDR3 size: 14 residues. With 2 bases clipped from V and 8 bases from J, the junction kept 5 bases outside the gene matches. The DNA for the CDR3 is TGTGCCAGCAGCTTAAGGGGGACAGGGGAAGGCTACACCTTC. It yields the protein CASSLRGTGEGYTF. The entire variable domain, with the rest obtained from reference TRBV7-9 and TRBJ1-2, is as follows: DTGVSQNPRHKITKRGQNVTFRCDPISEHNRLYWYRQTLGQGPEFLTYFQNEAQLEKSRLLSDRFSAERPKGSFSTLEIQRTEQGDSAMYLCASSLRGTGEGYTFGSGTRLTVV.

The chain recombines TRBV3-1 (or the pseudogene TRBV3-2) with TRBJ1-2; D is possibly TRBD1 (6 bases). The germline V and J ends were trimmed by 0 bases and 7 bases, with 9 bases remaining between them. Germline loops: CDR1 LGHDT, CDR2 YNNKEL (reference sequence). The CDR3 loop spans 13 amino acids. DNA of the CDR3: TGTGCCAGCAGCCAAGAAAGGGGGGGTGGCTACACCTTC. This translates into CASSQERGGGYTF.

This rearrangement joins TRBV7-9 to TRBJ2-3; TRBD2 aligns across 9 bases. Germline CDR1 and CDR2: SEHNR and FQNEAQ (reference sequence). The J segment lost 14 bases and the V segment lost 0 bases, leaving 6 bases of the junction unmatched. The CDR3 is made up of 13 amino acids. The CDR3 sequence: CASSLARRGGLYF. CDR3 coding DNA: TGTGCCAGCAGCTTAGCGCGGCGGGGGGGCCTGTATTTT.

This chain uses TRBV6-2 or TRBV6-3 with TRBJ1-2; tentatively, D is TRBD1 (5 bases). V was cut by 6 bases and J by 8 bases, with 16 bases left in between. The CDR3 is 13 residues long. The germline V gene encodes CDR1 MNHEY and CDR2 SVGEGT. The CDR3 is CASSPTANRGYTF. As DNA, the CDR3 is TGTGCCAGCAGCCCGACAGCCAACCGGGGCTACACCTTC.